This entry features one T cell receptor beta chain sequence. The antigen remains unidentified. This sample is drawn from a study of post-analysis software for immune sequencing data. General study findings and limits: TRBV5-6, TRBV5-1 and TRBV20-1 were among 4 or 5 TRBV segments more frequent in patients than controls.

Sequencing libraries made from TCR beta cDNA carried unique molecular identifiers. Approximately 500,000 cDNA molecules were recovered from an input of roughly 0.85 to 10 million T cells. TCRdb processed the PCR reads anew with MiXCR; each CDR3 protein has one entry. Of hundreds of thousands of distinct CDR3 sequences listed, approximately 59% were seen once; the top ten hold around 10%. Trimming pared 5 bases from V and 4 bases from J, leaving 13 bases between. This CDR3 has 13 residues. CDR1 is SQVTM and CDR2 is ANQGSEA in the germline V gene. This receptor was taken from a girl aged 2-10 years with multiple sclerosis. Sequencing was done on a sample of blood. The rearrangement joins TRBV29-1 to TRBJ2-3; maybe TRBD2 (5 bases). As DNA, the CDR3 is TGCAGCGTTTGGCGCCAGAGGGCAGATACGCAGTATTTT. This gives the protein CSVWRQRADTQYF.